This entry lists 21 T cell receptor beta chains sequenced from one sample in a study of monozygotic twins with inflammatory bowel disease. TCRdb reanalyzed the 5' RACE reads and collapses them to one entry per CDR3 protein, without DNA. This repertoire includes about 420,000 distinct CDR3 sequences. The sample consisted of blood. The receptor source for this set is a human donor with ulcerative colitis or Crohn's disease, or a healthy co-twin of an affected twin (not recorded which).

The chain couples TRBV11-2 to TRBJ1-1; TCRdb calls TRBD1, which cannot be checked without DNA. In germline, CDR1 is SGHAT, CDR2 FQNNGV. This CDR3 contains 13 residues. The CDR3 protein is CASDRAKGTEAFF.

The chain is built from TRBV5-1 and TRBJ1-1; TCRdb designates TRBD1, a call that cannot be tested without DNA. Germline CDR1 is SGHRS and CDR2 is YFSETQ. The CDR3 length is 15 residues. Here the CDR3 reads CASSLETGANTEAFF.

The rearrangement links TRBV5-1 to TRBJ2-5; absent DNA, TCRdb's TRBD1 call cannot be checked. The CDR3 covers 14 residues. The V gene's germline CDR1 is SGHRS and CDR2 YFSETQ. The CDR3 loop reads CASSLAGAQETQYF.

The chain carries TRBV20-1 and TRBJ2-1; TCRdb calls TRBD1, which cannot be checked without DNA. Germline V gene sequence: CDR1 DFQATT, CDR2 SNEGSKA (reference sequence). The CDR3 is 16 residues long. The CDR3: CSARDWAGRGVNEQFF.

The rearrangement links TRBV29-1 to TRBJ1-1. CDR1 is SQVTM, CDR2 ANQGSEA, per germline. The CDR3 is 12 residues long. This chain's CDR3 is CSAGAGSAEAFF.

Here the CDR3 reads CASGGTGLGTEAFF. This chain joins TRBV6-1 and TRBJ1-1; TCRdb's D gene call, TRBD1, goes unchecked for lack of DNA. The CDR3 contains 14 residues. The germline V gene has CDR1 MNHNS and CDR2 SASEGT.

This chain joins TRBV3-1 and TRBJ1-1; TCRdb returns TRBD1, unconfirmable since there is no DNA. This CDR3 comprises 14 residues. In germline, CDR1 is LGHDT, CDR2 YNNKEL (reference sequence). The CDR3 spells CASSLGQGAAEAFF.

The genes are TRBV7-6 and TRBJ2-1; lacking DNA, the TRBD2 call made by TCRdb goes unchecked. Germline assignment: CDR1 SGHVS and CDR2 FNYEAQ. CDR3 size: 20 residues. CDR3 loop: CASSLKGLAGGPGDYNEQFF.

The chain carries TRBV5-6 and TRBJ2-1; TCRdb indicates TRBD1, and absent DNA this call remains unverified. Germline lookup yields CDR1 SGHDT and CDR2 YYEEEE. The CDR3 runs to 15 residues. CDR3 amino acids: CASSLRDRGYNEQFF.

The genes are TRBV20-1 and TRBJ1-5; lacking DNA, the TRBD1 call made by TCRdb goes unchecked. The CDR3 covers 15 residues. The germline V gene encodes CDR1 DFQATT and CDR2 SNEGSKA (reference sequence). The chain's CDR3 is CSAREAAGFNQPQHF.

The V call is TRBV7-9, the J call TRBJ2-2. This CDR3 is built from 12 residues. Germline V gene lookup returns CDR1 SEHNR and CDR2 FQNEAQ (reference sequence). The CDR3 sequence is CASCHSLGELFF.

The chain uses TRBV24-1 and TRBJ2-2; TCRdb reports TRBD1, a call that lacks DNA to check it against. This CDR3 is built from 14 residues. Germline V gene data show CDR1 as KGHDR and CDR2 as SFDVKD. CDR3 sequence: CATSEGQNTGELFF.

The gene calls are TRBV20-1 and TRBJ2-3; TCRdb's D gene call, TRBD2, goes unchecked for lack of DNA. CDR1 is DFQATT and CDR2 is SNEGSKA in the germline V gene (reference sequence). This CDR3 spans 14 amino acids. This chain's CDR3 is CSAFTSGMADTQYF.

The chain joins TRBV28 to TRBJ1-2. CDR1 and CDR2 (germline): MDHEN, SYDVKM. There are 13 residues in the CDR3. CDR3: CASSPPANYGYTF.

The J gene is TRBJ1-1, the V gene TRBV12-3 or TRBV12-4; TCRdb outputs TRBD1, but without DNA this stays unchecked. This CDR3 comprises 13 residues. CDR3 protein: CASSFEGVPEAFF.

The chain uses TRBV27 and TRBJ2-5; with no DNA, the TCRdb D assignment of TRBD2 cannot be verified. Germline V gene sequence: CDR1 MNHEY, CDR2 SMNVEV (reference sequence). The CDR3 length is 18 residues. CDR3 sequence: CASSSPIRAGGRGETQYF.

The chain joins TRBV5-1 to TRBJ1-2. This CDR3 region has 13 residues. Germline CDR1 is SGHRS and CDR2 is YFSETQ. CDR3 residues: CASSLDFNYGYTF.

This rearrangement joins TRBV5-4 to TRBJ1-1; TCRdb indicates TRBD1, and absent DNA this call remains unverified. The CDR3 consists of 17 residues. Germline V gene sequence: CDR1 SGHNT, CDR2 YYREEE (reference sequence). The CDR3 sequence is CASSFGQGAGVNTEAFF.

The chain is built from TRBV27 and TRBJ2-7; TCRdb's D call, TRBD2, is unchecked because there is no DNA. Germline V gene data show CDR1 as MNHEY and CDR2 as SMNVEV (reference sequence). There are 15 residues in the CDR3. This chain's CDR3 is CASSFSGRGRYEQYF.

The chain has TRBV20-1 and TRBJ2-1; the TCRdb call, TRBD2, lacks DNA for checking. CDR1 is DFQATT, CDR2 SNEGSKA, per germline (reference sequence). The CDR3 extends over 16 amino acids. The CDR3 is CSARWIAASSYNEQFF.

The chain joins TRBV5-1 to TRBJ2-2. This CDR3 spans 15 amino acids. Germline V gene data show CDR1 as SGHRS and CDR2 as YFSETQ. The CDR3 reads CASSLGHPDTGELFF.